The 30 T cell receptor beta chains below all came from one sample that was sequenced in a study of shared clonotypes between healthy human individuals. Only in-frame clones appear in the TCRdb table, and some are missing; sequencing was by immunoSEQ multiplex PCR. The table lists approximately 1.5 million clones, around 98% of them singletons. Sample: naive CD4+ T cells sorted from blood. This sample's subset: CD45RA+ positively selected. These receptors all stem from a man younger than 45 in good health.

V usage is TRBV19 and J usage is TRBJ2-1, with D unresolved. Trimming cost V 10 bases and J 7 bases, with 20 bases left between them. The CDR3 is 14 amino acids. Germline lookup yields CDR1 LNHDA and CDR2 SQIVND (reference sequence). The CDR3 nucleotides read TGTGCCACGACCCGGGCCCAGACCGCGAATGAGCAGTTCTTC. Translation gives CATTRAQTANEQFF. The whole variable domain, filled in from reference TRBV19 and TRBJ2-1, reads DGGITQSPKYLFRKEGQNVTLSCEQNLNHDAMYWYRQDPGQGLRLIYYSQIVNDFQKGDIAEGYSVSREKKESFPLTVTSAQKNPTAFYLCATTRAQTANEQFFGPGTRLTVL.

J is TRBJ2-7 and V is TRBV7-2; D gene unclear. Deletions cut 4 bases from V and 6 bases from J, with 7 bases between. Germline V gene lookup returns CDR1 SGHTA and CDR2 FQGNSA. This CDR3 spans 11 amino acids. CDR3 in amino acids: CASSSKGEQYF. CDR3 bases: TGTGCCAGCAGCTCCAAGGGCGAGCAGTACTTC. The full variable domain, completed using reference TRBV7-2 and TRBJ2-7, is GAGVSQSPSNKVTEKGKDVELRCDPISGHTALYWYRQSLGQGLEFLIYFQGNSAPDKSGLPSDRFSAERTGGSVSTLTIQRTQQEDSAVYLCASSSKGEQYFGPGTRLTVT.

The chain links TRBV29-1 to TRBJ2-7; 9 bases align to TRBD2. This CDR3 is 14 amino acids long. Germline trimming cut 3 bases from V and 0 bases from J; bases unmatched to any gene: 3. Germline V gene data show CDR1 as SQVTM and CDR2 as ANQGSEA. The CDR3 nucleotides read TGCAGCGTTGACTCGCGGGAGGGCTCCTACGAGCAGTACTTC. Protein product: CSVDSREGSYEQYF.

The chain joins TRBV7-8 to TRBJ1-2; D not certain. This CDR3 region has 13 residues. Germline CDR1 SGHVS, CDR2 FQNEAQ. V was trimmed by 4 bases and J by 8 bases, leaving 14 bases between them. The CDR3 sequence is CASSSTVGSGYTF. The CDR3 region has the DNA TGTGCCAGCAGCTCAACAGTTGGTTCGGGCTACACCTTC.

The CDR3 is CATSRGWGRGHEQYF. For the CDR3, the DNA is TGTGCCACCAGCAGAGGATGGGGCAGGGGGCACGAGCAGTACTTC. J is TRBJ2-7 and V is TRBV15, with 8 bases lining up with TRBD1. The length of the CDR3 is 15 residues. V gave up 1 base and J gave up 5 bases; unmatched junction bases: 7. Germline V gives CDR1 LNHNV, CDR2 YYDKDF (reference sequence).

This rearrangement joins TRBV11-2 to TRBJ2-7; D is unclear. Germline V lookup: CDR1 SGHAT, CDR2 FQNNGV. The CDR3 has 12 amino acids. Trimming removed 5 bases from V and 3 bases from J, with 8 bases in between. The CDR3 here is CASSENGYEQYF. CDR3 DNA sequence: TGTGCCAGCAGCGAAAACGGCTACGAGCAGTACTTC. The whole variable domain, remainder taken from reference TRBV11-2 and TRBJ2-7, is EAGVAQSPRYKIIEKRQSVAFWCNPISGHATLYWYQQILGQGPKLLIQFQNNGVVDDSQLPKDRFSAERLKGVDSTLKIQPAKLEDSAVYLCASSENGYEQYFGPGTRLTVT.

The chain couples TRBV9 to TRBJ1-2, with a tentative D call TRBD1 (5 bases). Germline V gene lookup returns CDR1 SGDLS and CDR2 YYNGEE. The CDR3 sequence is 15 residues long. Trimming pared 2 bases from V and 4 bases from J, leaving 15 bases between. As DNA, the CDR3 is TGTGCCAGCAGCGTTCTGGGGGGATTGGCCTATGGCTACACCTTC. Translated: CASSVLGGLAYGYTF.

The CDR3, as DNA: TGTGCCAGCAGTTTTGGAGTAGGTCCTTCCTACGAGCAGTACTTC. It translates to CASSFGVGPSYEQYF. The V gene is TRBV28, the J gene TRBJ2-7; D gene uncertain. The CDR3 extends over 15 amino acids. Trimming took off 3 bases at V and 1 base at J, with 13 bases between the two ends. In germline, CDR1 is MDHEN, CDR2 SYDVKM.

V usage is TRBV9 and J usage is TRBJ2-3, with 7 bases that match TRBD2. The length of the CDR3 is 18 residues. Per germline, CDR1 SGDLS and CDR2 YYNGEE. Germline trimming cut 0 bases from V and 2 bases from J; bases unmatched to any gene: 12. CDR3 nucleotide sequence: TGTGCCAGCAGCGTAGAGATTCGCGGGAGTGGAGTCACAGATACGCAGTATTTT. It translates to CASSVEIRGSGVTDTQYF.

This chain links TRBV18 with TRBJ2-5; D not resolved. CDR1 is KGHSH, CDR2 LQKENI, per germline. V was shortened by 5 bases and J by 2 bases, with 9 bases between the two germline ends. CDR3 length: 13 amino acids. CDR3 region: CASSEASQETQYF. CDR3 DNA: TGTGCCAGCTCAGAGGCCTCTCAAGAGACCCAGTACTTC.

The genes are TRBV11-2 and TRBJ1-4; D not resolved. The germline V gene has CDR1 SGHAT and CDR2 FQNNGV. The V gene lost 5 bases and the J gene lost 5 bases, with 24 bases spanning the gap. There are 18 residues in the CDR3. The CDR3 region is CASSPSDERSLRNEKLFF. In nucleotides, the CDR3 is TGTGCCAGCAGCCCATCCGATGAGAGGTCTCTCCGAAATGAAAAACTGTTTTTT.

V and J are TRBV6-4 and TRBJ2-3, with a weak D call TRBD2 (6 bases). This CDR3 is built from 16 residues. V gave up 4 bases and J gave up 2 bases, with 16 bases separating them. The V gene's germline CDR1 is MRHNA and CDR2 SNTAGT. Here the CDR3 reads CASSALAGPFTDTQYF. The DNA of the CDR3 is TGTGCCAGCAGTGCTCTGGCGGGACCGTTCACAGATACGCAGTATTTT.

The V gene is TRBV5-1, the J gene TRBJ1-1; D is undetermined. This CDR3 region has 17 residues. Trimming stripped 2 bases from V and 1 base from J, with 18 bases between. Germline values: CDR1 SGHRS, CDR2 YFSETQ. For the CDR3, the DNA is TGCGCCAGCAGCTTCAATTATCGGGCAGACCCGAACACTGAAGCTTTCTTT. Protein product: CASSFNYRADPNTEAFF.

J is TRBJ1-2 and V is TRBV6-4, with 7 positions matching TRBD1. V gave up 2 bases and J gave up 2 bases; unmatched junction bases: 2. CDR3 length: 14 amino acids. The germline V gene has CDR1 MRHNA and CDR2 SNTAGT. The CDR3 DNA sequence: TGTGCCAGCAGTGACCCGGGACAGAACTATGGCTACACCTTC. Its translation is CASSDPGQNYGYTF.

V usage is TRBV18 and J usage is TRBJ2-1, with 8 nucleotides matching TRBD1. The V segment lost 3 bases and the J segment 2 bases; nucleotides outside the gene matches: 6. Germline V gives CDR1 KGHSH, CDR2 LQKENI. The CDR3 totals 16 residues. The CDR3 sequence: CASSPQGQATYNEQFF. The CDR3, as DNA: TGTGCCAGCTCACCTCAGGGACAGGCCACCTACAATGAGCAGTTCTTC.

Comments on this clone: Other DNA sequences from this sample encode an identical CDR3 as well. This chain links TRBV7-2 with TRBJ2-3; D not certain. Deletions cut 7 bases from V and 0 bases from J, with 2 bases between. CDR1 is SGHTA and CDR2 is FQGNSA in the germline V gene. The CDR3 length is 11 residues. The CDR3 loop reads CASTSTDTQYF. DNA of the CDR3: TGTGCCAGCACCAGCACAGATACGCAGTATTTT.

The genes are TRBV7-2 and TRBJ2-6, with a weak D call TRBD1 (6 bases). The germline V and J ends were trimmed by 5 bases and 12 bases, with 26 bases remaining between them. Germline V gene sequence: CDR1 SGHTA, CDR2 FQGNSA. The CDR3 totals 17 residues. CDR3 loop: CASSPYMRTAWTGVLTF. The CDR3, as DNA: TGTGCCAGCAGCCCGTACATGAGGACAGCGTGGACCGGCGTCCTGACTTTC.

The V and J genes are TRBV7-9 and TRBJ2-7; D is possibly TRBD2 (5 bases). CDR1 SEHNR and CDR2 FQNEAQ come from the germline V gene (reference sequence). The CDR3 loop spans 15 amino acids. Trimming took off 2 bases at V and 2 bases at J, with 13 bases between the two ends. DNA of the CDR3: TGTGCCAGCAGCTTATCTCTCGGGAAAACCTACGAGCAGTACTTC. It yields the protein CASSLSLGKTYEQYF.

The CDR3 loop reads CASSRPVYEQYF. The CDR3 nucleotides read TGTGCCAGCTCACGCCCGGTCTACGAGCAGTACTTC. The rearrangement links TRBV18 to TRBJ2-7; D is uncertain. The V gene's germline CDR1 is KGHSH and CDR2 LQKENI. The germline V and J ends were trimmed by 4 bases and 3 bases, with 7 bases remaining between them. CDR3 length: 12 residues.

This chain connects TRBV4-1 to TRBJ2-3, with 7 positions matching TRBD2. The CDR3 is made up of 17 amino acids. Looked up from germline, CDR1 is MGHRA and CDR2 is YSYEKL. V dropped 5 bases and J dropped 4; count of bases not matched to a gene: 15. The CDR3 DNA reads TGCGCCAGCAGCGTAGTCGGTTGGGGGAGGGCCCCAGATACGCAGTATTTT. Protein: CASSVVGWGRAPDTQYF.

The V and J genes are TRBV7-6 and TRBJ1-5, with D unclear. Between the trimmed V and J ends, which lost 5 bases and 4 bases, there was a span of 15 bases. The CDR3 totals 15 residues. Per germline, CDR1 SGHVS and CDR2 FNYEAQ. This chain's CDR3 is CASSLNEGGNQPQHF. In DNA form, the CDR3 reads TGTGCCAGCAGCCTCAACGAGGGCGGGAATCAGCCCCAGCATTTT.

In DNA form, the CDR3 reads TGTGCCAGCTCACCGGGAGAGGGACTCCTGAACACTGAAGCTTTCTTT. Protein: CASSPGEGLLNTEAFF. The V gene is TRBV18, the J gene TRBJ1-1, with D possibly being TRBD1 (5 bases). V shed 3 bases and J shed 0 bases, with 14 bases lying between them. Germline assignment: CDR1 KGHSH and CDR2 LQKENI. CDR3 length: 16 amino acids.

CDR3: CAARGRAGEQYF. Written as DNA, the CDR3 is TGTGCCGCTAGGGGGAGGGCTGGCGAGCAGTACTTC. J is TRBJ2-7 and V is TRBV2; possibly TRBD2 for D (7 bases). Trimming left V 11 bases short and J 6 bases short, with 17 bases between. Germline-derived CDR1 and CDR2 are SNHLY and FYNNEI. CDR3 length equals 12 residues.

The chain joins TRBV28 to TRBJ2-5; TRBD2 aligns across 11 bases. V lost 9 bases and J lost 6; bases outside the gene matches: 18. The CDR3 totals 17 residues. From germline, CDR1 is MDHEN and CDR2 SYDVKM. CDR3 protein: CASDMAGSGRAKQTQYF. For the CDR3, the DNA is TGTGCCAGTGATATGGCAGGTAGCGGGAGGGCCAAACAGACCCAGTACTTC.

Concerning this clone: Other nucleotide sequences from this sample produce the same CDR3. The chain is built from TRBV18 and TRBJ2-3, with TRBD1 matching 7 bases. Losses at the gene ends were 3 bases for V and 0 bases for J; bases not matched to a gene: 3. Germline CDR1 is KGHSH and CDR2 is LQKENI. The CDR3 is 15 residues long. The CDR3 nucleotides read TGTGCCAGCTCACCTGACAGGGCCAGCACAGATACGCAGTATTTT. It codes for CASSPDRASTDTQYF.

The chain's CDR3 is CASSQDGLVNTEAFF. In DNA, the CDR3 is TGCGCCAGCAGCCAAGATGGGTTGGTGAACACTGAAGCTTTCTTT. The V gene is TRBV4-3, the J gene TRBJ1-1; no clear D gene. Germline lookup yields CDR1 LGHNA and CDR2 YSLEER. Deletions cut 0 bases from V and 0 bases from J, with 8 bases between. This CDR3 is built from 15 residues.

The CDR3 coding sequence is TGTGCCGGACGAATGGGGGGGAGTTCTTATGAGCAGTTCTTC. The encoded protein is CAGRMGGSSYEQFF. The rearrangement uses TRBV9 and TRBJ2-1; 7 nucleotides match TRBD2. Germline loops: CDR1 SGDLS, CDR2 YYNGEE. V was clipped by 10 bases and J by 8 bases; unmatched bases: 15. The CDR3 contains 14 residues.

The J gene is TRBJ2-7, the V gene TRBV20-1; D unresolved. The CDR3 is made up of 11 amino acids. In germline, CDR1 is DFQATT, CDR2 SNEGSKA (reference sequence). V was shortened by 6 bases and J by 6 bases, with 12 bases between the two germline ends. The CDR3 spells CSATLLFEQYF. The CDR3 bases are TGCAGTGCCACTTTGTTATTCGAGCAGTACTTC.

The rearrangement joins TRBV5-4 to TRBJ1-3, with D perhaps matching TRBD1 (6 bases). V was cut by 3 bases and J by 4 bases, with 17 bases left in between. CDR1 is SGHNT and CDR2 is YYREEE in the germline V gene (reference sequence). The CDR3 spans 16 residues. The CDR3 DNA reads as TGTGCCAGCAGCTCTTCCCTAGCAGGGGCAGGAAACACCATATATTTT. Protein sequence: CASSSSLAGAGNTIYF. Together with reference TRBV5-4 and TRBJ1-3, the CDR3 gives the full variable domain: ETGVTQSPTHLIKTRGQQVTLRCSSQSGHNTVSWYQQALGQGPQFIFQYYREEENGRGNFPPRFSGLQFPNYSSELNVNALELDDSALYLCASSSSLAGAGNTIYFGEGSWLTVV.

This clone was seen only once. The V call is TRBV5-1, the J call TRBJ1-3; no reliable D call. The germline V and J ends were trimmed by 0 bases and 0 bases, with 10 bases remaining between them. The CDR3 spans 16 residues. From germline, CDR1 is SGHRS and CDR2 YFSETQ. The CDR3 bases are TGCGCCAGCAGCTTGGAACGACCGTTCTCTGGAAACACCATATATTTT. Protein product: CASSLERPFSGNTIYF.